Listed below are T cell receptor beta chains from one sample, sequenced in a study of T-cell memory formation after mild COVID-19. TCRdb fed the 5' RACE reads into MiXCR, producing one record per CDR3 protein. Of 550,000 to 700,000 distinct CDR3 sequences in the sample, approximately 15% were seen once. The sequencing input was PBMCs or a T cell subset sorted from them (not recorded which). The source is an adult woman who had mild COVID-19 (a few samples of this study predate the infection). Cell type and time point are not known. Each CDR3 is given with its conserved first and last residue. The size field is filled for only some rows; it gives once, few, many or a size class.

v_gene	j_gene	abundance	CDR3aa
TRBV7-2	TRBJ2-1	.	CASSTRGDPYNEQFF
TRBV11-2	TRBJ2-7	few	CASSPLTGGRTHEQYF
TRBV12-3/TRBV12-4	TRBJ2-5	many	CASSMIRGWMGETQYF
TRBV20-1	TRBJ1-2	.	CSARLRGYGYTF
TRBV6-5	TRBJ2-2	few	CASSYGSTRELFF
TRBV7-9	TRBJ1-1	.	CASSTSWGNTEAFF
TRBV30	TRBJ2-7	.	CAWRAERGRTPYEQYF
TRBV7-9	TRBJ1-2	few	CASSPPGGNGGYTF
TRBV12-3/TRBV12-4	TRBJ1-4	.	CASSFRASGEKLFF
TRBV20-1	TRBJ2-1	few	CSARDMTSGGGSEQFF
TRBV27	TRBJ2-7	.	CASSQRGRYEQYF